This T cell receptor (beta chain) was recovered during a study of shared clonotypes between healthy human individuals. V trimming: 4 bases; J trimming: 8 bases; junction bases outside the gene matches: 8. Germline V CDR1 and CDR2: MNHEY, SMNVEV (reference sequence). The CDR3 loop spans 16 amino acids. Remarks on this clone: Antigen: not known.

Produced via immunoSEQ multiplex PCR; TCRdb's table is partial and in-frame only. The profile shows tens of thousands of clones, about 65% of them singletons. Whole-study findings and limits: Sampling was confined to blood; repertoires within tissues likely differ.

This clonotype was sampled from a man aged 25 to 40 in good health. The V and J genes are TRBV27 and TRBJ2-2; 12 bases are a match to TRBD2. Sequencing was carried out using memory CD8+ T cells sorted from blood. Subset meaning: CD45RO+ cells pooled with CCR7-negative TemRA cells. The CDR3 loop is CASSSQKTSGRGELFF. In DNA, the CDR3 is TGTGCCAGCAGTTCGCAAAAAACTAGCGGGAGGGGGGAGCTGTTTTTT.